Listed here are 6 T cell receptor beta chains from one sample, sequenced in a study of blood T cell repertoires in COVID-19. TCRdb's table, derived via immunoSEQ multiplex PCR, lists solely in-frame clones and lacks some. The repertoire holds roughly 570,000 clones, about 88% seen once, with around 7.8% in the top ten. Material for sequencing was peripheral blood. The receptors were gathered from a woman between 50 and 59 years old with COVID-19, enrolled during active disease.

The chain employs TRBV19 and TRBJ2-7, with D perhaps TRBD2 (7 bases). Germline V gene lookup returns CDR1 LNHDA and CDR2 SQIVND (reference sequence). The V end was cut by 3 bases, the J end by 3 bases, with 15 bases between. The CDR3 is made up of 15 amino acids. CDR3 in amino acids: CASSIRTGGHYEQYF. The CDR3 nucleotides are TGTGCCAGTAGTATTCGGACGGGGGGACACTACGAGCAGTACTTC.

Written as DNA, the CDR3 is TGCACCAGCAGCCACCGGGGGGGCGTAGATACGCAGTATTTT. Protein: CTSSHRGGVDTQYF. The chain employs TRBV1 and TRBJ2-3; the DNA was not compared with TRBD2, the D call given in the table. TRBV1 is a recognized pseudogene. This CDR3 is built from 14 residues.

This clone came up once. The CDR3 loop is CASSTILAGGGEQYF. Here the CDR3 DNA reads TGTGCCAGCAGCACTATACTAGCGGGGGGGGGCGAGCAGTACTTC. The rearrangement joins TRBV3-1 (or the pseudogene TRBV3-2) to TRBJ2-7; 13 bases fit TRBD2. The V segment lost 5 bases and the J segment 6 bases; nucleotides outside the gene matches: 7. CDR3 length: 15 residues. Per the germline V gene, CDR1 is LGHDT and CDR2 is YNNKEL (reference sequence).

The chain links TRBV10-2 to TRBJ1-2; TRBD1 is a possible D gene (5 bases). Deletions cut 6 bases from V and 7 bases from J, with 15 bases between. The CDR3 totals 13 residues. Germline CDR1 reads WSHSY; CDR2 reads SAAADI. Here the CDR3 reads CASRTNGGFGYTF. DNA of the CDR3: TGCGCCAGCAGGACAAATGGGGGGTTTGGCTACACCTTC.

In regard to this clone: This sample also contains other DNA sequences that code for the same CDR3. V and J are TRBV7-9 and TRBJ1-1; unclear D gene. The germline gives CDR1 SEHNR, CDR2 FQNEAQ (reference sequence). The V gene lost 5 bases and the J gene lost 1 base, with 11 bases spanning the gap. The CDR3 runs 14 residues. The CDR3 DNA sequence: TGTGCCAGCAGCCCCCCGGGAGGGAACACTGAAGCTTTCTTT. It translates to CASSPPGGNTEAFF.

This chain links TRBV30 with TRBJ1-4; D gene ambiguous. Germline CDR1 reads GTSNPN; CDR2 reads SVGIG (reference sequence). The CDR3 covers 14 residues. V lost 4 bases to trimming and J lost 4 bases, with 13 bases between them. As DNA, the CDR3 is TGTGCCTGGACTCGGGAGGAGCTTAATGAAAAACTGTTTTTT. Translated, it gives CAWTREELNEKLFF.